The 28 T cell receptor beta chains presented below share a single source sample, sequenced in a study of CD8+ T cells in alopecia areata listed by TCRdb under 2018. The time point tag for this specimen amounts to: 24 weeks on oral tofacitinib. In the paper's terms, the treatment or condition label means: oral pan-JAK inhibitor, 5-10 mg twice daily. Libraries were prepared through the immunoSEQ multiplex PCR assay. RNA was extracted from all samples and reverse transcribed into cDNA, which served as template for TCR sequencing. This immuneACCESS table, as held by TCRdb, lists in-frame sequences with V and J called but not all clones. Of the missing ones, under half trace to an unresolved V gene in checked studies; the others have no known cause. For this sample there are some 190,000 clones; roughly 60% appear just once. Around 0.92% of the sample belongs to the ten largest clones. The sample here was CD4+ T cells sorted from blood, taken at week 24, from a patient treated with tofacitinib. These receptors all come from a human donor with alopecia areata.

This clone came up a few times. CDR3 DNA sequence: TGTGCCAGCAGTGAGGGATGGGCAAGTGGGGCCAACGTCCTGACTTTC. Amino acid sequence: CASSEGWASGANVLTF. V is TRBV2 and J is TRBJ2-6, with D unclear. Trimming cost V 3 bases and J 3 bases, with 12 bases left between them. This CDR3 is 16 amino acids long. From germline, CDR1 is SNHLY and CDR2 FYNNEI.

The chain combines TRBV2 with TRBJ1-5; possibly TRBD1 for D (5 bases). CDR1 SNHLY and CDR2 FYNNEI come from the germline V gene. The length of the CDR3 is 17 residues. Trimming left V 8 bases short and J 2 bases short, with 22 bases between. CDR3 DNA sequence: TGTGCCAGCTCCCCTCGCGGGGGGATTAAGGGCAATCAGCCCCAGCATTTT. This sequence encodes CASSPRGGIKGNQPQHF.

The chain links TRBV29-1 to TRBJ2-1; 11 positions match TRBD2. Germline CDR1 and CDR2: SQVTM and ANQGSEA. The ends lost 5 bases at V and 2 bases at J; junction bases unmatched: 5. This CDR3 has 15 amino acids. The CDR3: CSVTPGLAAYNEQFF. The CDR3 coding sequence is TGCAGCGTTACGCCGGGACTAGCGGCCTACAATGAGCAGTTCTTC.

The chain is built from TRBV29-1 and TRBJ1-1; no firm D call. Germline-derived CDR1 and CDR2 are SQVTM and ANQGSEA. V lost 3 bases and J lost 6, with 11 bases in between. The CDR3 consists of 12 residues. Here the CDR3 DNA reads TGCAGCGTTGATCAGCAGGCCCCTGAAGCTTTCTTT. It encodes CSVDQQAPEAFF.

In DNA form, the CDR3 reads TGTGCCACCAGCAGAGATCCATTTCGTGAAGCTTTCTTT. Translating it yields CATSRDPFREAFF. The V gene is TRBV15, the J gene TRBJ1-1; D is ambiguous. V was cut by 0 bases and J by 7 bases, with 9 bases left in between. In germline, CDR1 is LNHNV, CDR2 YYDKDF (reference sequence). The CDR3 has 13 amino acids.

A few counts support this clone. Written as DNA, the CDR3 is TGTGCCAGTAGTATTGGACACTTGCCTGAAGCTTTCTTT. Amino acid sequence: CASSIGHLPEAFF. The chain employs TRBV19 and TRBJ1-1; D is possibly TRBD1 (5 bases). Trimming pared 3 bases from V and 6 bases from J, leaving 11 bases between. CDR1 and CDR2 (germline): LNHDA, SQIVND (reference sequence). This CDR3 has 13 residues.

This chain joins TRBV11-3 and TRBJ2-1; TRBD1 matches at 7 bases. CDR1 and CDR2 (germline): SGHNT, YENEEA. The CDR3 has 15 amino acids. V gave up 1 base and J gave up 2 bases; unmatched junction bases: 2. The DNA for the CDR3 is TGTGCCAGCAGCTTAGGGGACAGAGCCTACAATGAGCAGTTCTTC. This sequence encodes CASSLGDRAYNEQFF.

CDR3 sequence reads: CASSVDGGRAYEQYF. CDR3 nucleotides: TGTGCCAGCAGCGTAGATGGGGGCCGGGCTTACGAGCAGTACTTC. The chain combines TRBV9 with TRBJ2-7; weak D call: TRBD1 (6 bases). V lost 0 bases and J lost 4, with 14 bases in between. The CDR3 totals 15 residues. Germline loops: CDR1 SGDLS, CDR2 YYNGEE.

The chain links TRBV19 to TRBJ1-2; 12 nucleotides line up with TRBD1. This CDR3 is 15 amino acids long. V dropped 9 bases and J dropped 7; count of bases not matched to a gene: 12. Germline V gene data show CDR1 as LNHDA and CDR2 as SQIVND (reference sequence). The CDR3 reads CASTGGDRGRFGYTF. In DNA, the CDR3 is TGTGCCAGCACGGGAGGGGACAGGGGGCGTTTTGGCTACACCTTC.

The rearrangement joins TRBV7-2 to TRBJ1-5; the match to TRBD1 covers 10 bases. Per germline, CDR1 SGHTA and CDR2 FQGNSA. The CDR3 is made up of 19 amino acids. J lost 3 bases, V lost 5 bases, and 16 bases had no gene match. CDR3 region: CASSTTGGPRVSVNQPQHF. DNA for the CDR3: TGTGCCAGCAGCACGACAGGGGGCCCAAGAGTCTCTGTCAATCAGCCCCAGCATTTT.

The J gene is TRBJ1-4, the V gene TRBV4-3, with D hard to call. V lost 3 bases, J lost 7 bases, and 18 bases lay in between. The CDR3 length is 16 residues. Germline V gives CDR1 LGHNA, CDR2 YSLEER. CDR3 sequence: CASSQAGVVFGEKLFF. In nucleotides, the CDR3 is TGCGCCAGCAGCCAGGCCGGGGTAGTCTTTGGTGAAAAACTGTTTTTT.

This clone has only a few counts. The chain is built from TRBV5-1 and TRBJ2-5, with 9 bases aligning to TRBD2. Germline CDR1 and CDR2: SGHRS and YFSETQ. V was pared by 4 bases and J by 1 base, with 5 bases of the junction left unmatched. There are 15 residues in the CDR3. In DNA, the CDR3 is TGCGCCAGCAGCGGCGGGAGGGATACCCAAGAGACCCAGTACTTC. It is translated as CASSGGRDTQETQYF.

The genes are TRBV14 and TRBJ2-7; TRBD2 is a possible D gene (7 bases). Trimming removed 1 base from V and 10 bases from J, with 14 bases in between. The germline V gene encodes CDR1 SGHDN and CDR2 FVKESK. There are 13 residues in the CDR3. The CDR3 loop is CASSQVTGGRQYF. The CDR3 bases are TGTGCCAGCAGCCAAGTCACCGGGGGGCGACAGTACTTC.

The chain has TRBV5-1 and TRBJ1-1; D gene uncertain. There are 15 residues in the CDR3. The ends were cut back, 4 bases at V and 3 bases at J, with 16 bases in the middle. The germline CDR1 and CDR2 sequences are SGHRS and YFSETQ. As DNA, the CDR3 is TGCGCCAGCAGCGGCGGACCCATGTTGGACACTGAAGCTTTCTTT. It encodes CASSGGPMLDTEAFF.

The chain is built from TRBV25-1 and TRBJ2-7, with D possibly TRBD1 on 5 matching bases. Per the germline V gene, CDR1 is MGHDK and CDR2 is SYGVNS. Trimming left V 6 bases short and J 1 base short, with 7 bases between. There are 12 residues in the CDR3. The CDR3 DNA follows: TGTGCCAGCAGCCAGGGTTCCTACGAGCAGTACTTC. This encodes CASSQGSYEQYF.

The chain links TRBV2 to TRBJ2-5; a possible D gene is TRBD1 (5 bases). The CDR3 extends over 12 amino acids. Germline V gene sequence: CDR1 SNHLY, CDR2 FYNNEI. V shed 4 bases and J shed 4 bases, with 7 bases lying between them. The CDR3 region is CASSVDTETQYF. The CDR3 nucleotides read TGTGCCAGCAGTGTGGACACAGAGACCCAGTACTTC.

In this sample, this clone turned up a few times. The chain combines TRBV7-2 with TRBJ2-1; 10 bases match TRBD2. Germline CDR1 is SGHTA and CDR2 is FQGNSA. The J segment lost 9 bases and the V segment lost 2 bases, leaving 16 bases of the junction unmatched. CDR3 size: 18 residues. The CDR3 here is CASSLPRSSGGRRGEQFF. Here the CDR3 DNA reads TGTGCCAGCAGCTTACCCCGATCTAGCGGGGGCCGAAGGGGTGAGCAGTTCTTC.

This rearrangement joins TRBV29-1 to TRBJ1-2, with a possible D match to TRBD1 (6 bases). The CDR3 runs to 15 residues. Between the trimmed V and J ends, which lost 6 bases and 4 bases, there was a span of 21 bases. The germline gives CDR1 SQVTM, CDR2 ANQGSEA. The CDR3 loop is CSVPRMGTGIYGYTF. DNA for the CDR3: TGCAGCGTCCCCAGGATGGGAACAGGGATCTATGGCTACACCTTC.

J is TRBJ1-6 and V is TRBV9; D uncertain. The ends were cut back, 4 bases at V and 7 bases at J, with 9 bases in the middle. The CDR3 consists of 13 residues. Germline V gene sequence: CDR1 SGDLS, CDR2 YYNGEE. This chain's CDR3 is CASSPRPNSPLHF. In nucleotides, the CDR3 is TGTGCCAGCAGCCCACGACCGAATTCACCCCTCCACTTT.

As concerns this clone: Other DNA sequences in this specimen translate into the identical CDR3. This chain links TRBV29-1 with TRBJ1-1; 10 bases line up with TRBD1. The V segment lost 1 base and the J segment 5 bases; nucleotides outside the gene matches: 1. Looked up from germline, CDR1 is SQVTM and CDR2 is ANQGSEA. There are 13 residues in the CDR3. CDR3 region: CSVEGTGGTEAFF. The DNA for the CDR3 is TGCAGCGTTGAAGGGACAGGGGGGACTGAAGCTTTCTTT. The full variable domain, its missing parts supplied by reference TRBV29-1 and TRBJ1-1, is SAVISQKPSRDICQRGTSLTIQCQVDSQVTMMFWYRQQPGQSLTLIATANQGSEATYESGFVIDKFPISRPNLTFSTLTVSNMSPEDSSIYLCSVEGTGGTEAFFGQGTRLTVV.

There are a few counts of this clone. The V and J genes are TRBV29-1 and TRBJ2-5, with TRBD1 matching 7 bases. Trimming at V came to 5 bases and at J to 3 bases, leaving 9 bases not matched to a gene. The CDR3 covers 14 residues. Per the germline V gene, CDR1 is SQVTM and CDR2 is ANQGSEA. For the CDR3, the DNA is TGCAGCGTTTTAAAGGGGGCGAACAAAGAGACCCAGTACTTC. This sequence encodes CSVLKGANKETQYF.

This clone was detected a few times. The chain recombines TRBV4-3 with TRBJ2-4; D ambiguous. Per germline, CDR1 LGHNA and CDR2 YSLEER. Trimming removed 3 bases from V and 7 bases from J, with 10 bases in between. CDR3 length equals 13 residues. The CDR3 spells CASSHSTGNIQYF. In DNA form, the CDR3 reads TGCGCCAGCAGCCATTCCACTGGGAACATTCAGTACTTC.

The V call is TRBV21-1, the J call TRBJ1-2; the table names TRBD1, a call not compared with the DNA. TRBV21-1 is noted as a pseudogene. The CDR3 totals 16 residues. CDR3 bases: TGTGCCAGCAGCGATACAAGGCGACAGAGTAACTATGGCTACACCTTC. Residues: CASSDTRRQSNYGYTF.

This sequence joins TRBV4-1 and TRBJ2-7; no definite D call. CDR1 and CDR2 from the germline V gene are MGHRA and YSYEKL. The CDR3 is 15 residues long. V shed 0 bases and J shed 7 bases, with 16 bases lying between them. Here the CDR3 reads CASSQEVGYPREQYF. CDR3 sequence (DNA): TGCGCCAGCAGCCAAGAAGTCGGCTACCCAAGGGAGCAGTACTTC.

This clone was recorded a few times. The chain has TRBV14 and TRBJ2-5, with unresolved D. This CDR3 is 11 amino acids long. Germline-derived CDR1 and CDR2 are SGHDN and FVKESK. Trimming took off 3 bases at V and 4 bases at J, with 3 bases between the two ends. CDR3 residues: CASSHAETQYF. DNA of the CDR3: TGTGCCAGCAGCCACGCAGAGACCCAGTACTTC.

V usage is TRBV28 and J usage is TRBJ2-1; D uncertain. CDR1 and CDR2 from the germline V gene are MDHEN and SYDVKM. V shed 2 bases and J shed 10 bases, with 9 bases lying between them. The CDR3 length is 12 residues. Written as DNA, the CDR3 is TGTGCCAGCAGTTTACTAGAGAGAGAGCAGTTCTTC. Translation gives CASSLLEREQFF.

The rearrangement joins TRBV2 to TRBJ2-7, with D possibly TRBD1 on 5 matching bases. Trimming removed 8 bases from V and 0 bases from J, with 8 bases in between. Germline V CDR1 and CDR2: SNHLY, FYNNEI. The CDR3 has 12 amino acids. The chain's CDR3 is CASETASYEQYF. The CDR3 DNA follows: TGTGCCAGCGAGACAGCCTCCTACGAGCAGTACTTC. Supplemented by reference TRBV2 and TRBJ2-7, the full variable domain reads EPEVTQTPSHQVTQMGQEVILRCVPISNHLYFYWYRQILGQKVEFLVSFYNNEISEKSEIFDDQFSVERPDGSNFTLKIRSTKLEDSAMYFCASETASYEQYFGPGTRLTVT.

This chain links TRBV5-6 with TRBJ1-6, with 7 bases aligning to TRBD1. The CDR3 extends over 15 amino acids. V gave up 4 bases and J gave up 6 bases; unmatched junction bases: 7. Germline-derived CDR1 and CDR2 are SGHDT and YYEEEE. The CDR3 sequence: CASSHATGRNSPLHF. The CDR3 nucleotides read TGTGCCAGCAGCCACGCGACAGGGCGTAATTCACCCCTCCACTTT.